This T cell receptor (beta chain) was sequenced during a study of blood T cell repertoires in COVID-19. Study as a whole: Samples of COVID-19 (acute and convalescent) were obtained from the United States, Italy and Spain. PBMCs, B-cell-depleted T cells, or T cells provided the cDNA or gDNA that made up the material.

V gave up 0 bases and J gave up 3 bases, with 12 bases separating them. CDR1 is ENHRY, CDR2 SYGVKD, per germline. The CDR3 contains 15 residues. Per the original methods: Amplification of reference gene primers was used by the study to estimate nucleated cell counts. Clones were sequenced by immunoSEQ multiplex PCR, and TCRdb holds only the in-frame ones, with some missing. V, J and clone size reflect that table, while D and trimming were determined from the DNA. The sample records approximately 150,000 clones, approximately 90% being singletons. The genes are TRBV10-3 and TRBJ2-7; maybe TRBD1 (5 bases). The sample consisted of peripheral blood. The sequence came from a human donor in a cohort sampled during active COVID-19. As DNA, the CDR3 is TGTGCCATCAGTGAGTCGACGGACATAGACTACGAGCAGTACTTC. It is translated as CAISESTDIDYEQYF.